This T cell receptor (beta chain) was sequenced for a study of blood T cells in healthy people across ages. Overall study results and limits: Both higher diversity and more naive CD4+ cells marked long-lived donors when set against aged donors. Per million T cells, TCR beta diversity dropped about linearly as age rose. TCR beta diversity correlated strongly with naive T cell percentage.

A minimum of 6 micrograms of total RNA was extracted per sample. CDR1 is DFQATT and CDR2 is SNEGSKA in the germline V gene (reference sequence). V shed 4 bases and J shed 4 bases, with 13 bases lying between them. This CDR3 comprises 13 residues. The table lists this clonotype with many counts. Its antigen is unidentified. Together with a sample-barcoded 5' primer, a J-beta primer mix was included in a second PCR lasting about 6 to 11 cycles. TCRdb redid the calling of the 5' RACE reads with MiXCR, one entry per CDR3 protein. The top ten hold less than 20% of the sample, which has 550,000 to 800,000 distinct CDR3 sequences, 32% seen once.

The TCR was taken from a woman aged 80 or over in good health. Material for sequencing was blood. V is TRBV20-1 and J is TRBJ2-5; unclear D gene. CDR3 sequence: CSANGGPRETQYF. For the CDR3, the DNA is TGCAGTGCTAATGGCGGACCCCGAGAGACCCAGTACTTC.